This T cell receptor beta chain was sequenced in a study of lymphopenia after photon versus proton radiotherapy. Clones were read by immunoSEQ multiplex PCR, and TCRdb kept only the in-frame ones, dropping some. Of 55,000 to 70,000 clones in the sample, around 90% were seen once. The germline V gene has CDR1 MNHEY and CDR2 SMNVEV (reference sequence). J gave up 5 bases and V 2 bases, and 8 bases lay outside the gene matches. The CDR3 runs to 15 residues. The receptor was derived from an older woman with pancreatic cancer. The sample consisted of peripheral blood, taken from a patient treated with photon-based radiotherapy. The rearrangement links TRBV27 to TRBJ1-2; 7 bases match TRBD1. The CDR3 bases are TGTGCCAGCAGTTTAGAGCAGGGGGGTGGTTATGGCTACACCTTC. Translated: CASSLEQGGGYGYTF.